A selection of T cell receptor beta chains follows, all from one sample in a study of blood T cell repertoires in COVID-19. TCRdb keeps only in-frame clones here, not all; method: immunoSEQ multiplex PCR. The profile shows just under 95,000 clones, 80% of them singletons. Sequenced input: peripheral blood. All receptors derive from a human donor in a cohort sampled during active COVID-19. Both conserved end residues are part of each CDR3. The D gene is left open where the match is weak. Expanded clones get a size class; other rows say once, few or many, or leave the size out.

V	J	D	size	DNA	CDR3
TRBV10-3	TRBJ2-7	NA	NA	TGTGCCATCAGTGAGTCTGGGACACCGGCTCAGTACTTC	CAISESGTPAQYF
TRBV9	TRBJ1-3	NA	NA	TGTGCCAGCAGCACACAGGTCTCTGGAAACACCATATATTTT	CASSTQVSGNTIYF
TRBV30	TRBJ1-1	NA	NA	TGTGCCTGTAGGGGTGTTAATACTGAAGCTTTCTTT	CACRGVNTEAFF
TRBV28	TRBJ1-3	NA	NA	TGTGCCAGCAGTTCCTGGTTCAGAGGTTATAATGGAAACACCATATATTTT	CASSSWFRGYNGNTIYF
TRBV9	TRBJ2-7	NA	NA	TGTGCCAGCTCAACTAGGTTCGAGCAGTACTTC	CASSTRFEQYF
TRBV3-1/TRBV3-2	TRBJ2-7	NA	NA	TGTGCCAGCAGCCAAGATCGCAGGGATACGGAGCAGTACTTC	CASSQDRRDTEQYF
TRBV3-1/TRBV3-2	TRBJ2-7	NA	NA	TGTGCCAGCGGGCGGGTCCACGAGCAGTACTTC	CASGRVHEQYF
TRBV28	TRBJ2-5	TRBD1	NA	TGTGCCAGCAGTTCCCGGCACACGGGACAGGGCTACCAAGAGACCCAGTACTTC	CASSSRHTGQGYQETQYF
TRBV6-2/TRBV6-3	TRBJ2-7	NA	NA	TGTGCCAGCAGTTACATGCGGCGGTTCTCCTACGAGCAGTACTTC	CASSYMRRFSYEQYF
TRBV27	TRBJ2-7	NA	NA	TGTGCCAGCAGTTTACAACAGGGCCGCGAGCAGTACTTC	CASSLQQGREQYF
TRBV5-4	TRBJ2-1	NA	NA	TGTGCCAGCAGCTTGGAGGGAGCCTACAATGAGCAGTTCTTC	CASSLEGAYNEQFF
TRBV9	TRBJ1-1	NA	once	TGTGCCAGCAGCCCGGAGGGCTGGGCTGGGAACACTGAAGCTTTCTTT	CASSPEGWAGNTEAFF
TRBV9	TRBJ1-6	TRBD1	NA	TGTGCCAGCAGCGCGACAGGGAATTATTCACCCCTCCACTTT	CASSATGNYSPLHF
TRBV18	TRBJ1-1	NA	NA	TGTGCCAGCTCACCATCCTGGGGGGTAGGCGCTGAAGCTTTCTTT	CASSPSWGVGAEAFF
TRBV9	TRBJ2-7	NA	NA	TGTGCCAGCAGCGTAGAATCCAGGGGTAACGACGAGCAGTACTTC	CASSVESRGNDEQYF
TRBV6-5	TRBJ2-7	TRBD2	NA	TGTGCCAGCAAACCGGGGGGTTACTCCTACGAGCAGTACTTC	CASKPGGYSYEQYF
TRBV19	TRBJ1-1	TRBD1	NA	TGTGCCAGTAGTATACCGGGACAGGGGAGCACTGAAGCTTTCTTT	CASSIPGQGSTEAFF
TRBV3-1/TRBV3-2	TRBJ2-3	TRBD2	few	TGTGCCAGCAGACCCGGCTTGACTAGCGGGAGGTTTACAGATACGCAGTATTTT	CASRPGLTSGRFTDTQYF
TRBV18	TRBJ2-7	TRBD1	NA	TGTGCCAGCCAAGGACAGGATACCTACGAGCAGTACTTC	CASQGQDTYEQYF
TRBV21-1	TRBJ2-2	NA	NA	TGTGCCAGCAGCGGGACTAGCTCATCCACCGGGGAGCTGTTTTTT	CASSGTSSSTGELFF
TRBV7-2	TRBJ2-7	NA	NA	TGTGCCAGCAGCATCAGACACCGGGACACTTCCTACGAGCAGTACTTC	CASSIRHRDTSYEQYF
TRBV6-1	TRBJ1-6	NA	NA	TGTGCCAGCAGTGAACAGGGTGGTTCACCCCTCCACTTT	CASSEQGGSPLHF
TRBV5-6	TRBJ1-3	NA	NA	TGTGCCAGCATCGAGTGGGGAGCTGGAAACACCATATATTTT	CASIEWGAGNTIYF
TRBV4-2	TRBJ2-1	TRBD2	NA	TGTGCCAGCAGCCAAGGGGCGGCTAGCGGGGTCTTTGCAGAGCAGTTCTTC	CASSQGAASGVFAEQFF
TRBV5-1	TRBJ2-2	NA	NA	TGCGCCAGCAGCCAGGGGGGATTGAACACCGGGGAGCTGTTTTTT	CASSQGGLNTGELFF
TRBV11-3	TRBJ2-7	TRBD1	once	TGTGCCAGCAGCTTAGATTGGGACAGGGTACCCTACGAGCAGTACTTC	CASSLDWDRVPYEQYF
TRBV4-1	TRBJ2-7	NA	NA	TGCGCCAGCAGCCAAGATGAGGACGCGGGCTACGAGCAGTACTTC	CASSQDEDAGYEQYF
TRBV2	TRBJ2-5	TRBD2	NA	TGTGCCAGCAGGGGACTAGCGGGAGGGCCTGAGACCCAGTACTTC	CASRGLAGGPETQYF
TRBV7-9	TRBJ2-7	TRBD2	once	TGTGCCAGCAGCTCCAGACTAGCGGGACTATACGAGCAGTACTTC	CASSSRLAGLYEQYF
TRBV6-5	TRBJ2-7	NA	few	TGTGCCAGCACCAGCGCCTCCTACGAGCAGTACTTC	CASTSASYEQYF
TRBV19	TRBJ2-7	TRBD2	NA	TGTGCCAGTAGCCCGGGCAGGGCTAGCGGGAGGGCCCACGACGAGCAGTACTTC	CASSPGRASGRAHDEQYF
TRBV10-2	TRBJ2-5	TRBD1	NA	TGCGCCTGCTATTCGGGACAGGGGGGTCAAGAGACCCAGTACTTC	CACYSGQGGQETQYF
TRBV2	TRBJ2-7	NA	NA	TGTGCCAGCAGTTCACAGGGATACGAGCAGTACTTC	CASSSQGYEQYF
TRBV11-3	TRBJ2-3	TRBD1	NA	TGTGCCAGCAGCTTAGGCGGGACAGGGGGATCCGGAGATACGCAGTATTTT	CASSLGGTGGSGDTQYF
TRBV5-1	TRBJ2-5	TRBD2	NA	TGCGCCAGCAGCTTGGCCTCTCGGGGAGGGCTGCAAGAGACCCAGTACTTC	CASSLASRGGLQETQYF
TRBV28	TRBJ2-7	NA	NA	TGTGCCAGCAGTCAGGGGTGGCGGGAGCAGTACTTC	CASSQGWREQYF
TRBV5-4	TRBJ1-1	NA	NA	TGTGCCACCCGCGGAGTCAGACTGAACACTGAAGCTTTCTTT	CATRGVRLNTEAFF
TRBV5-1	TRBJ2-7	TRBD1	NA	TGCGCCAGCAGCTTCGGGACAGGGGGCTACGAGCAGTACTTC	CASSFGTGGYEQYF
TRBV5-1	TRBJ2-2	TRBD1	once	TGCGCCAGCAACTCTTGGGGACAGGGGACTAACACCGGGGAGCTGTTTTTT	CASNSWGQGTNTGELFF
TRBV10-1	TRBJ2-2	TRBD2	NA	TGCGCCAGCAGTGTAGCGGGAGCCCCGGGGACCGGGGAGCTGTTTTTT	CASSVAGAPGTGELFF
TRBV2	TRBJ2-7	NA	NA	TGTGCCAGCAGTGCCAACGGCCCAGGTTACGAGCAGTACTTC	CASSANGPGYEQYF
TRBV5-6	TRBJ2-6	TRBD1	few	TGTGCCAGCAGCTGGGACAGGCCCGGGGCCAACGTCCTGACTTTC	CASSWDRPGANVLTF
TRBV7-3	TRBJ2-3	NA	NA	TGTGCCAGCAGCTTGGTTAGAACAGATACGCAGTATTTT	CASSLVRTDTQYF
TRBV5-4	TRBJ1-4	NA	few	TGTGCCAGCAGCTTGGATCAGCGGCCAGATGAAAAACTGTTTTTT	CASSLDQRPDEKLFF
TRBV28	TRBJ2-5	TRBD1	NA	TGTGCCAGCAGTTTATATGACAGGGGGCGGGAGACCCAGTACTTC	CASSLYDRGRETQYF
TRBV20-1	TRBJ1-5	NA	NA	TGCAGTGCTAGTACGGCAATTAGAGGTGGCAATCAGCCCCAGCATTTT	CSASTAIRGGNQPQHF
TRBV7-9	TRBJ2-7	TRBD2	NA	TGTGCCAGCAGCTACTTAGCGGGAGGGTCCTACGAGCAGTACTTC	CASSYLAGGSYEQYF
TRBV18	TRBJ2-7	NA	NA	TGTGCCAGCTCACCACCTAGCGGCTACGAGCAGTACTTC	CASSPPSGYEQYF
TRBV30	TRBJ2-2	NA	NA	TGTGCCTGGAACCTGGGAGGGAACACCGGGGAGCTGTTTTTT	CAWNLGGNTGELFF
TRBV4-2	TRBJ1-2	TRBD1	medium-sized	TGTGCCAGCAGCCAAGACATAGGGGGCGTTGATGGCTACACCTTC	CASSQDIGGVDGYTF
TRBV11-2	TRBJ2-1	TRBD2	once	TGTGCCAGCAGCTTTTCCGTAGCGGGAGGGGTTAGGGATGAGCAGTTCTTC	CASSFSVAGGVRDEQFF
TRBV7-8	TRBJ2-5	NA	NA	TGTGCCAGCAGTAAAGAGACCCAGTACTTC	CASSKETQYF